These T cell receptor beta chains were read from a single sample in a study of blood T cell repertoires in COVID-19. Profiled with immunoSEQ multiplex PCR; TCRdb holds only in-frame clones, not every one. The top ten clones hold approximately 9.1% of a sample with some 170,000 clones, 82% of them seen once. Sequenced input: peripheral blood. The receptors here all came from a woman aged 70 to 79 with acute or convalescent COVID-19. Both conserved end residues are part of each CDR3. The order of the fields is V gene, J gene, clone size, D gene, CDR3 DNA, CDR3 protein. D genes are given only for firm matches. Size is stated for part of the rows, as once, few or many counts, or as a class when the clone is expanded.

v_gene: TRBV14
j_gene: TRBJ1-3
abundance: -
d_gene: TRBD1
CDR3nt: TGTGCCAGCAGCCAAGGATTGTCAGGGACAGACTCTGGAAACACCATATATTTT
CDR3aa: CASSQGLSGTDSGNTIYF

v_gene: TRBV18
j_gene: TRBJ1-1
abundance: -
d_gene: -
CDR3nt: TGTGCCAGCTCACCCCGGAGGGAATTTACTGAAGCTTTCTTT
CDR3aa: CASSPRREFTEAFF

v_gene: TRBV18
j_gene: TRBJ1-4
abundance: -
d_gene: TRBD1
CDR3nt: TGTGCCAGCTCACCAGAACAGGGGCGCGAAAAACTGTTTTTT
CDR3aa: CASSPEQGREKLFF

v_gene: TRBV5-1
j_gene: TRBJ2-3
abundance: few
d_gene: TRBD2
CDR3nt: TGCGCCAGCAGCGGTACTAGCGGGGGGACATCCCATCACAATACGCAGTATTTT
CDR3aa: CASSGTSGGTSHHNTQYF

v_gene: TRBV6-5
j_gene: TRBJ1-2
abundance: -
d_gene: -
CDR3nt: TGTGCCAGCAGCCAAAACGGGGGCTACACCTTC
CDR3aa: CASSQNGGYTF

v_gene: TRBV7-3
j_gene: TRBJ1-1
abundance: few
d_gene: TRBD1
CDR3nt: TGTGCCAGCAGCTCCTCGGGACAGGCCAACACTGAAGCTTTCTTT
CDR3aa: CASSSSGQANTEAFF

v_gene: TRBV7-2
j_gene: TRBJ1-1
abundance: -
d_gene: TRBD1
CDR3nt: TGTGCCAGCAGCAAGGACAGGGTGAACACTGAAGCTTTCTTT
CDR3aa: CASSKDRVNTEAFF

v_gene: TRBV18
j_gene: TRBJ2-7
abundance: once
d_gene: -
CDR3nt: TGTGCCAGCTCTGGGGACTGGAACTCCTACGAGCAGTACTTC
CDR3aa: CASSGDWNSYEQYF

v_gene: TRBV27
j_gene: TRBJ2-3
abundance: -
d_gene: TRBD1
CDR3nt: TGTGCCAGCAAGCCTAGGACAGGGGCGATGCCCATTACGCAGTATTTT
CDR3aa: CASKPRTGAMPITQYF

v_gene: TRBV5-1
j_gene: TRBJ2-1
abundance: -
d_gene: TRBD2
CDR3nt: TGCGCCAGCAGCGCCCTCGGGGGGGGGAGAGTCTACAATGAGCAGTTCTTC
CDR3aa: CASSALGGGRVYNEQFF

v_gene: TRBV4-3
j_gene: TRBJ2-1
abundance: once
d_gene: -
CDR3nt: TGCGCCAGCAGCCAAGAGGGCGGCGGGGTCTACAATGAGCAGTTCTTC
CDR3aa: CASSQEGGGVYNEQFF

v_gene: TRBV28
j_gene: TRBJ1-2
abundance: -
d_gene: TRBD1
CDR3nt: TGTGCCAGCAGTCCCGGGACAGGGGGATATGGCTACACCTTC
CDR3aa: CASSPGTGGYGYTF

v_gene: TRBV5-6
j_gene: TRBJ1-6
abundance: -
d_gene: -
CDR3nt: TGTGCCAGCAGCCTTTTTCAATCCGGGTTGTCCTATAATTCACCCCTCCACTTT
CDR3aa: CASSLFQSGLSYNSPLHF

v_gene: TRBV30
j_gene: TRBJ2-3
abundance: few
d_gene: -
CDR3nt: TGTGCCTCCATGGGCGGGGGCACAGATACGCAGTATTTT
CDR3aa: CASMGGGTDTQYF

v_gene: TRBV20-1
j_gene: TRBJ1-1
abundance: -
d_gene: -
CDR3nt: TGCAGTCATTGGGGCCGTACTGAAGCTTTCTTT
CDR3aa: CSHWGRTEAFF

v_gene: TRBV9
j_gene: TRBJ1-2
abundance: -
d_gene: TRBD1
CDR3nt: TGTGCCAGCAGCGGCTGGGCAGGGGGGACTAACTATGGCTACACCTTC
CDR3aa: CASSGWAGGTNYGYTF

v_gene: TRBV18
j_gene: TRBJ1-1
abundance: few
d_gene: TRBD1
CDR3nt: TGTGCCAGCTCACCGGGACAGAATGAAGCTTTCTTT
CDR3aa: CASSPGQNEAFF

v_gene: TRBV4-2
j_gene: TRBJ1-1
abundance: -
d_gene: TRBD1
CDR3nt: TGTGCCAGCAGCCAATCCGACAGGGTGGGGAACACTGAAGCTTTCTTT
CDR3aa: CASSQSDRVGNTEAFF

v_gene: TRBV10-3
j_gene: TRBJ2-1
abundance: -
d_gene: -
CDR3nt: TGTGCCATCAGTGAGTCGGCCCAAGGGGTTTACAATGAGCAGTTCTTC
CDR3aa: CAISESAQGVYNEQFF

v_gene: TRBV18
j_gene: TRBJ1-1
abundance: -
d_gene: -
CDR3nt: TGTGCCAGCAGACTTCCGCAGGGGAAGAACACTGAAGCTTTCTTT
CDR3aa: CASRLPQGKNTEAFF

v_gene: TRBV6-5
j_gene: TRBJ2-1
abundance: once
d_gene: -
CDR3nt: TGTGCCAGCGGAAGGAGGGAACGGTTCTTC
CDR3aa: CASGRRERFF

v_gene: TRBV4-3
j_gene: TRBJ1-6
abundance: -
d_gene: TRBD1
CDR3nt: TGCGCCAGCAGCCAAACGGGACAGGGGGTTTCACCCCTCCACTTT
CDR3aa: CASSQTGQGVSPLHF

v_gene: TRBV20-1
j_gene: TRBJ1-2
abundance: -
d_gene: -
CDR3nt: TGCAGTGCTAGTGAGGGCAGCCCCTATGGCTACACCTTC
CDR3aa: CSASEGSPYGYTF

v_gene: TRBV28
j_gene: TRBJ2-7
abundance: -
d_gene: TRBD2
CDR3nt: TGTGCCAGCAGTCCCTCTAGCGGGCATAGCTCCTACGAGCAGTACTTC
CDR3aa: CASSPSSGHSSYEQYF

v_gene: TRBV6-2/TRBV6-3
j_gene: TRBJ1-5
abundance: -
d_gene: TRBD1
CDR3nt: TGTGCCAGCAGTAAGGACCGGGACAGGGTATCCCGTCAGCCCCAGCATTTT
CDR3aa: CASSKDRDRVSRQPQHF

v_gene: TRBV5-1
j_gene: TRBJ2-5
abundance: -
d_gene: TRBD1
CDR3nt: TGCGCCAGCAGCTTGGACGGGACAGGTCGGGGGAACCAGTACTTC
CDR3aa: CASSLDGTGRGNQYF

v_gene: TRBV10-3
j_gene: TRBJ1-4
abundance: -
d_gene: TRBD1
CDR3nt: TGTGCCATCAGTGAGTCGAGGACAGGGCATGAAAAACTGTTTTTT
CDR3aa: CAISESRTGHEKLFF

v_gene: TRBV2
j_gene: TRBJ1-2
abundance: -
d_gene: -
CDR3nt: TGTGCCAGCAGTGAACGGGGTGGTAACTATGGCTACACCTTC
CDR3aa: CASSERGGNYGYTF

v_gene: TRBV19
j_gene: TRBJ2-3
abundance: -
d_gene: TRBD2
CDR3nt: TGTGCCAGCGGGGGACTAGCGGGCGGGGGGACGCAGTATTTT
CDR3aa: CASGGLAGGGTQYF

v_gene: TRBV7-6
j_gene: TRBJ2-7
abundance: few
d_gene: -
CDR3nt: TGTGCCAGCAGCCAAGGGGCAGGGGGGAAGGGCGAGCAGTACTTC
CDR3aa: CASSQGAGGKGEQYF

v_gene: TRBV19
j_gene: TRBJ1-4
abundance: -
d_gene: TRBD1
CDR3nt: TGTGCCAGTAGTACCCGGGACAGGGAGGAAAAACTGTTTTTT
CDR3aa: CASSTRDREEKLFF

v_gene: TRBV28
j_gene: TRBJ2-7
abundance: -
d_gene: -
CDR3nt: TGTGCCAGTAGCAGTCTGGGGGGGCAGTTGGACGAGCAGTACTTC
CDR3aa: CASSSLGGQLDEQYF

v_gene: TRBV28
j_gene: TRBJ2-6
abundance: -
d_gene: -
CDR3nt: TGTGCCAGCAGTTTATGGGCAGCTGGGGCCAACGTCCTGACTTTC
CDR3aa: CASSLWAAGANVLTF

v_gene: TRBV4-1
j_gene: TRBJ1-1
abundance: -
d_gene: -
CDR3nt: TGCGCCAGCAGCCAAGACGAAAACAGACACACTGAAGCTTTCTTT
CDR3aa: CASSQDENRHTEAFF

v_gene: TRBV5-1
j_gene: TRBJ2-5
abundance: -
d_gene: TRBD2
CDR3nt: TGCGCCAGCAGCCCAGGACTAGCGGGGGGGCCGAACCAAGAGACCCAGTACTTC
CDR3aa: CASSPGLAGGPNQETQYF

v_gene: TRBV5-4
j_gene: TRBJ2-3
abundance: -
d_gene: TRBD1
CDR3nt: TGTGCCAGCAGCAACGGACAGGGGCGGGCAGATACGCAGTATTTT
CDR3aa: CASSNGQGRADTQYF

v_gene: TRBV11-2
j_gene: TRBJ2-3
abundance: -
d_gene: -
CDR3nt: TGTGCCAGCAGCCCAGGGGCAGATACGCAGTATTTT
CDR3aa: CASSPGADTQYF

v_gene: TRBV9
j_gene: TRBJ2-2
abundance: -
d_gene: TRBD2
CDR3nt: TGTGCCAGCAGCGAACCGGGACTAGCGGGAGGTGGGGAGCTGTTTTTT
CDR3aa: CASSEPGLAGGGELFF

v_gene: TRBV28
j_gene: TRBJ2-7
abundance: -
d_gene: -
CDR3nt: TGTGCCAGCAGTTTACAGGGTTCCGAGCAGTACTTC
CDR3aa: CASSLQGSEQYF

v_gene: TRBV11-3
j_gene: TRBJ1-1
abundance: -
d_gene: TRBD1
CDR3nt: TGTGCCAGCAGGCGGACAGGGGGGCCCACTGAAGCTTTCTTT
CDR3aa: CASRRTGGPTEAFF

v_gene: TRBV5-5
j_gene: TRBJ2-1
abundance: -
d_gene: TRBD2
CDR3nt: TGTGCCAGCAGCTTGCAAGCGGGAGGTCATGGAAAGCAGTTCTTC
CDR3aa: CASSLQAGGHGKQFF

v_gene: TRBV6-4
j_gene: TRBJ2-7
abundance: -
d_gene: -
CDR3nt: TGTGCCAGCAGTGAGACAGCCCTCTCCTACGAGCAGTACTTC
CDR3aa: CASSETALSYEQYF

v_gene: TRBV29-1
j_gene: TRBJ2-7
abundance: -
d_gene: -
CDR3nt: TGCAGCGTTGAAGGCCAGACCTACGAGCAGTACTTC
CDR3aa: CSVEGQTYEQYF

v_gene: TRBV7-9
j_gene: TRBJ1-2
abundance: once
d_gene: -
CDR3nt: TGTGCCAGCAGCGCCCAGGGAGGCTACACCTTC
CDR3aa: CASSAQGGYTF

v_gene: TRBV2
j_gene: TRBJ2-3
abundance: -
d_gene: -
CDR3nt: TGTGCCAGTCGTCCGGACTTGAGCACAGATACGCAGTATTTT
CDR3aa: CASRPDLSTDTQYF

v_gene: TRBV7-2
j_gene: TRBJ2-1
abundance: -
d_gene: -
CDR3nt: TGTGCCAGCAGCCTAGATCTATCGGGAGTAAACAATGAGCAGTTCTTC
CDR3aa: CASSLDLSGVNNEQFF

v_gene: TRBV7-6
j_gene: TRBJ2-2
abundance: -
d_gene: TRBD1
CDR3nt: TGTGCCAGCAGCTCTAGACAAGGGGGCTTATTCGCCGGGGAGCTGTTTTTT
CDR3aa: CASSSRQGGLFAGELFF

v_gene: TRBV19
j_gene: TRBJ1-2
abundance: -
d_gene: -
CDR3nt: TGTGCCAGTAGCCAGGGGATGAACTATGGCTACACCTTC
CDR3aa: CASSQGMNYGYTF

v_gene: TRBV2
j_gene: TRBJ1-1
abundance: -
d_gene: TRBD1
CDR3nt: TGTGCCAGCAAGAGGGACAGGCGTATGAACACTGAAGCTTTCTTT
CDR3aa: CASKRDRRMNTEAFF

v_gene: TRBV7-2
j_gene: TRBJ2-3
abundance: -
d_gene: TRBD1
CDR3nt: TGTGCCAGCGCCACCGGGACAGGGTATACAGATACGCAGTATTTT
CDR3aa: CASATGTGYTDTQYF

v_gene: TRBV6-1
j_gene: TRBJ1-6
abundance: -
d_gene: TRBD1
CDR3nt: TGTGCCAGCAGTTCCAACAGGGGGCCGGGTTCACCCCTCCACTTT
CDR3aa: CASSSNRGPGSPLHF

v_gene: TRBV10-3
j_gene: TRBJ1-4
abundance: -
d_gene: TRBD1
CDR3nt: TGTGCCATCAGTTCCGAGGGGGCCGTTGAAAAACTGTTTTTT
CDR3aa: CAISSEGAVEKLFF

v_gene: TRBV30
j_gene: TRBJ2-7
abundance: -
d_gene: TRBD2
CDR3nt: TGTGCCTGGATATCCCATGGACTAGACGGGCCCTACGAGCAGTACTTC
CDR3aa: CAWISHGLDGPYEQYF